Presented here are 10 T cell receptor beta chains from one specimen sequenced in a study of post-analysis software for immune sequencing data. Study-level results: Patients used about five TRBV segments, including TRBV5-6, TRBV5-1 and TRBV20-1, more often than controls.

Their recognized antigens are unknown. Researchers reported that TCR beta cDNA libraries carried unique molecular identifiers. Each CDR3 protein gets one entry after TCRdb re-called the PCR reads with MiXCR. The data show 550,000 to 700,000 distinct CDR3 sequences, 44% seen once. The specimen was blood. Receptors originate from a girl aged 10 to 17 with multiple sclerosis.

In its sample, this clonotype was seen a few times. The chain is built from TRBV7-9 and TRBJ1-2; D unclear. CDR1 is SEHNR, CDR2 FQNEAQ, per germline (reference sequence). The CDR3 consists of 15 residues. Deletions cut 5 bases from V and 1 base from J, with 14 bases between. Here the CDR3 DNA reads TGTGCCAGCAGCCCACCGGAAGGAATTAACTATGGCTACACCTTC. Residues: CASSPPEGINYGYTF.

V usage is TRBV12-3 or TRBV12-4 and J usage is TRBJ1-1, with D tentatively TRBD1 (5 bases). The CDR3 length is 15 residues. V lost 5 bases and J lost 3, with 16 bases in between. The CDR3 region has the DNA TGTGCCAGCAGTCCTCGGACATCGGCCTACACTGAAGCTTTCTTT. Protein sequence: CASSPRTSAYTEAFF.

This clonotype was seen more than once but under ten times. The junction departs from the called germline gene at one end, perhaps through a read error. The rearrangement joins TRBV20-1 to TRBJ1-5; 8 positions agree with TRBD1. CDR1 and CDR2 (germline): DFQATT, SNEGSKA (reference sequence). This CDR3 region has 17 residues. DNA of the CDR3: TGCAGTGCCAGAGGACAGGGCGAGAGGGGTAGCAATCAGCCCCAGCATTTT. Residues: CSARGQGERGSNQPQHF.

This chain links TRBV7-2 with TRBJ2-7; 7 positions agree with TRBD1. The germline CDR1 and CDR2 sequences are SGHTA and FQGNSA. The CDR3 spans 14 residues. The J segment lost 3 bases and the V segment lost 4 bases, leaving 6 bases of the junction unmatched. The CDR3 DNA sequence: TGTGCCAGCAGCTCAGGGGGACAATTCTACGAGCAGTACTTC. Translation gives CASSSGGQFYEQYF.

The chain uses TRBV11-3 and TRBJ2-2, with TRBD1 identical over 10 bases. The CDR3 spans 17 residues. Germline CDR1 is SGHNT and CDR2 is YENEEA. The trim removed 5 bases at V and 0 bases at J, leaving 6 bases unmatched. The CDR3 loop is CASSEGTGDSNTGELFF. In nucleotides, the CDR3 is TGTGCCAGCAGCGAAGGGACAGGGGATTCGAACACCGGGGAGCTGTTTTTT.

The chain is built from TRBV10-3 and TRBJ2-7; the D is unclear. V was shortened by 4 bases and J by 3 bases, with 22 bases between the two germline ends. Germline CDR1 and CDR2: ENHRY and SYGVKD. This CDR3 contains 17 residues. The CDR3 bases are TGTGCCATCAGTGGTTCTAGGGCCGAAAAGACAATCTACGAGCAGTACTTC. Amino acids: CAISGSRAEKTIYEQYF.

This clonotype was counted a few times. The V call is TRBV7-2, the J call TRBJ2-7; D might be TRBD2 (5 bases). Germline CDR1 and CDR2: SGHTA and FQGNSA. The CDR3 contains 14 residues. Trimming shortened V by 5 bases and J by 0 bases, and 11 bases separated the two germline ends. This CDR3 reads CASSPATSSYEQYF. CDR3 sequence (DNA): TGTGCCAGCAGCCCAGCAACTAGCTCCTACGAGCAGTACTTC.

The V and J genes are TRBV5-1 and TRBJ2-3, with D tentatively TRBD1 or TRBD2 (6 bases each). V lost 3 bases and J 3 bases, leaving 14 bases between the germline ends. Germline CDR1 and CDR2: SGHRS and YFSETQ. The length of the CDR3 is 15 residues. The CDR3 spells CASSSRGAETDTQYF. CDR3 bases: TGCGCCAGCAGCTCTAGGGGGGCCGAAACAGATACGCAGTATTTT.

This rearrangement joins TRBV2 to TRBJ2-1; TRBD2 agrees at 9 bases. CDR3 length: 13 residues. CDR1 is SNHLY and CDR2 is FYNNEI in the germline V gene. V was pared by 11 bases and J by 5 bases, with 7 bases of the junction left unmatched. CDR3 bases: TGTGCCGTTATAGCGGGAGTACACAATGAGCAGTTCTTC. Translated, it gives CAVIAGVHNEQFF.

The J gene is TRBJ2-5, the V gene TRBV4-1, with 7 positions matching TRBD1. V was clipped by 3 bases and J by 4 bases; unmatched bases: 5. The CDR3 is 14 residues long. In germline, CDR1 is MGHRA, CDR2 YSYEKL. This CDR3 is CASSQTGWVETQYF. The DNA for the CDR3 is TGCGCCAGCAGCCAGACAGGGTGGGTAGAGACCCAGTACTTC.